One sample yielded the 8 T cell receptor beta chains listed below, sequenced in a study of blood T cell repertoires in COVID-19. Libraries were prepared by immunoSEQ multiplex PCR; TCRdb keeps only in-frame clonotypes and omits some of them. The sample lists 200,000 to 300,000 clones; more than 75% were seen once. The sequenced sample was PBMCs or T cells enriched from blood (not recorded which). The receptors originated from a woman aged 35 to 49 with acute COVID-19.

The J gene is TRBJ1-2, the V gene TRBV19; D is uncertain. The V gene's germline CDR1 is LNHDA and CDR2 SQIVND (reference sequence). V was pared by 8 bases and J by 8 bases, with 12 bases between. There are 11 residues in the CDR3. The CDR3 spells CASGLGRGYTF. DNA of the CDR3: TGTGCCAGTGGCCTAGGGAGGGGCTACACCTTC.

The chain couples TRBV6-5 to TRBJ2-1; 8 bases match TRBD2. The germline CDR1 and CDR2 sequences are MNHEY and SVGAGI. This CDR3 has 13 amino acids. V shed 10 bases, J shed 2 bases, and the junction held 4 bases outside the gene matches. CDR3 DNA sequence: TGTGCCACCGCGGGGGGTCCCTACAATGAGCAGTTCTTC. It encodes CATAGGPYNEQFF.

The V gene is TRBV11-3, the J gene TRBJ2-1, with TRBD2 as a possible D gene (6 bases). With 2 bases removed from V and 7 bases from J, the gap between germline ends came to 12 bases. This CDR3 spans 14 amino acids. Germline assignment: CDR1 SGHNT and CDR2 YENEEA. The CDR3 DNA reads TGTGCCAGCAGCTTACTCGGGAGATCAAATGAGCAGTTCTTC. It encodes CASSLLGRSNEQFF. The whole variable domain, filled in from reference TRBV11-3 and TRBJ2-1, reads EAGVVQSPRYKIIEKKQPVAFWCNPISGHNTLYWYLQNLGQGPELLIRYENEEAVDDSQLPKDRFSAERLKGVDSTLKIQPAELGDSAVYLCASSLLGRSNEQFFGPGTRLTVL.

This clone was recorded once. At one boundary the junction diverges from the germline segment, which might be a read error. This chain's CDR3 is CASSMTGNTGELFF. The CDR3 DNA sequence: TGTGCTAGCAGCATGACAGGAAACACCGGGGAGCTGTTTTTT. The V call is TRBV7-7, the J call TRBJ2-2; perhaps TRBD1 as D (6 bases). The CDR3 is made up of 14 amino acids. In germline, CDR1 is SSHAT, CDR2 FNYEAQ (reference sequence).

This rearrangement joins TRBV25-1 to TRBJ1-1; 8 bases map to TRBD1. This CDR3 is built from 14 residues. Germline V gene lookup returns CDR1 MGHDK and CDR2 SYGVNS. V trimming: 6 bases; J trimming: 8 bases; junction bases outside the gene matches: 11. Written as DNA, the CDR3 is TGTGCCAGCAGCAAAACGACAGGGGCCGCCGAAGCTTTCTTT. Protein: CASSKTTGAAEAFF.

The chain joins TRBV5-1 to TRBJ1-5; TRBD1 matches at 7 bases. This CDR3 has 15 residues. Germline assignment: CDR1 SGHRS and CDR2 YFSETQ. V trimming: 5 bases; J trimming: 7 bases; junction bases outside the gene matches: 12. CDR3 sequence: CASSYKKTGKQPQHF. The CDR3 DNA reads TGCGCCAGCAGTTATAAAAAGACAGGGAAGCAGCCCCAGCATTTT.

This clone was counted once. The chain joins TRBV3-1 (or the pseudogene TRBV3-2) to TRBJ2-2; 7 positions match TRBD1. The germline gives CDR1 LGHDT, CDR2 YNNKEL (reference sequence). The ends lost 5 bases at V and 3 bases at J; junction bases unmatched: 9. This CDR3 has 16 amino acids. CDR3 sequence: CASSKRGPSDTGELFF. Here the CDR3 DNA reads TGTGCCAGCAGCAAGAGGGGGCCCTCTGACACCGGGGAGCTGTTTTTT.

This clone came up once. The chain uses TRBV6-5 and TRBJ1-4; 10 nucleotides agree with TRBD1. Germline V gene lookup returns CDR1 MNHEY and CDR2 SVGAGI. V was clipped by 6 bases and J by 8 bases; unmatched bases: 9. CDR3 length: 15 amino acids. The CDR3 reads CASSSSTGGGEKLFF. As DNA, the CDR3 is TGTGCCAGCAGCTCCTCGACAGGGGGCGGCGAAAAACTGTTTTTT.